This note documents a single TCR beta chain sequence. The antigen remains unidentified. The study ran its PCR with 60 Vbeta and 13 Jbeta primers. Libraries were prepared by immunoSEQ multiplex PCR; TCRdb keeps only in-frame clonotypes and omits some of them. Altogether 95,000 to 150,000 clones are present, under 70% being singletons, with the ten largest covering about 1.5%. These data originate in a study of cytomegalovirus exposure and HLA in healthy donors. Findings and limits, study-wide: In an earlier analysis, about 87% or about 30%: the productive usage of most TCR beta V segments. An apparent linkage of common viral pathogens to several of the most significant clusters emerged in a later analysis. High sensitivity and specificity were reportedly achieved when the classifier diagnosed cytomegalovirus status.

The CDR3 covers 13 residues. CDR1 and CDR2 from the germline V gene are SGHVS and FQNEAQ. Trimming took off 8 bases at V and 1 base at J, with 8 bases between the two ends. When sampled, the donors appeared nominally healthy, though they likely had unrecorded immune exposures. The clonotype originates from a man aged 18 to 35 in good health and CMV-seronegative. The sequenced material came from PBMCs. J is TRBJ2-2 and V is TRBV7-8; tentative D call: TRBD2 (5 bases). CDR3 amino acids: CASLAGNTGELFF. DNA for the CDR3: TGTGCCAGCCTTGCGGGGAACACCGGGGAGCTGTTTTTT.